This T cell receptor (beta chain) was retrieved from a study of blood T cell repertoires in COVID-19 (dated by TCRdb to the early 2020s). Notes on the research overall: The collaborator samples originated in the United States, Italy and Spain and spanned the acute and convalescent phases of COVID-19. The material from the prospective study consisted of cDNA or gDNA derived from T cells, B-cell-depleted T cells, or PBMCs. The dataset comprised deeply sampled blood TCRbeta repertoires from subjects exposed to, actively infected with, or recovered from COVID-19. A freely available public database, intended as a resource for researchers studying the immune response to SARS-CoV-2, is where the repertoires were released. The samples were drawn from two sources: the first 160 participants of the ongoing ImmuneRACE study, and fewer than 1,500 subjects contributed by 6 global collaborators. The sample metadata nearly always contained a de-identified subject ID, COVID-19 status, age in years and sex. Where available, HLA class I and class II types were taken from metadata supplied by the sample provider and were not determined by assay-based typing. The paper's findings and limits, for the study overall: How much clinical and demographic metadata was included differed by source and by participant, and the metadata was provided uncurated.

TCRbeta CDR3 regions were amplified from genomic DNA using the immunoSEQ Assay, a bias-controlled multiplex PCR. The original pipeline was this. The number of nucleated cells in each sample was estimated by amplification of reference gene primers within the assay. To quantify the absolute abundance of each unique TCRbeta CDR3 rearrangement, sequence reads were collapsed and filtered. For each sample, productive Simpson clonality was calculated as the square root of Simpson's diversity index across productive rearrangements. What TCRdb holds here is the immuneACCESS table cut down to in-frame rearrangements. Part of the clones is not present; checked against another copy, under half of the missing clones reflect an unresolved V gene, and the others are unexplained. V and J calls and clone size are given by that table; D and trimming were obtained from the DNA. A total of around 99,000 clones appear in this sample, about 87% of them only once. 6.8% of the sample comes from the top ten.

Each collaborating institution followed its own protocols to collect whole blood in K2EDTA tubes. For TCRbeta analysis, collaborator samples were shipped as frozen whole blood, as isolated PBMCs, or as DNA extracted from either sample type. As regards this clone: It has no known antigen specificity. Base quality data are lacking; no much larger clone is found one base away.

The CDR3 holds 14 amino acids from the cysteine to the phenylalanine. Of the read, only the CDR3 DNA is kept; its 42 bases are in frame from base 1. Sequences SGDLS (CDR1) and YYNGEE (CDR2) are obtained from the germline V gene. Trimming removed 4 bases from V and 4 bases from J; the gene matches leave 4 bases unexplained. The receptor comes from a man in his fifties with active or convalescent COVID-19. The sequenced material came from peripheral blood. The V and J genes are TRBV9 and TRBJ1-2; 10 bases in the junction line up with TRBD1. For the CDR3, the sequence is CASSPGQGTYGYTF. The base sequence is TGTGCCAGCAGCCCGGGACAGGGGACCTATGGCTACACCTTC. Where the CDR3 stops, the reference TRBV9 and TRBJ1-2 genes take over; the full variable domain is DSGVTQTPKHLITATGQRVTLRCSPRSGDLSVYWYQQSLDQGLQFLIQYYNGEERAKGNILERFSAQQFPDLHSELNLSSLELGDSALYFCASSPGQGTYGYTFGSGTRLTVV.